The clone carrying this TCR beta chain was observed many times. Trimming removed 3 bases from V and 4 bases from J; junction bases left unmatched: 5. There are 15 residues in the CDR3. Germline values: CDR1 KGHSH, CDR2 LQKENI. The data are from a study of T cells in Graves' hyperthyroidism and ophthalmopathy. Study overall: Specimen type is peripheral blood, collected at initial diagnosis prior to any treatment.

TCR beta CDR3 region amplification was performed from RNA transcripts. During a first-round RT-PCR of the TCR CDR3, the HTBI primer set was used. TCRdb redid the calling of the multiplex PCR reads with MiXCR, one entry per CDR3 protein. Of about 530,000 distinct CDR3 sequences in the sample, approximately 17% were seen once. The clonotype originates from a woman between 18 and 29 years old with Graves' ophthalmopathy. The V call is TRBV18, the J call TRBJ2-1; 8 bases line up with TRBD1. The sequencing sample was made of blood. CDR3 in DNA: TGTGCCAGCTCACCTCCGGGACAGGCTTACAATGAGCAGTTCTTC. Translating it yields CASSPPGQAYNEQFF.